This T cell receptor beta chain comes out of a study of shared clonotypes between healthy human individuals. Germline CDR1 is LNHDA and CDR2 is SQIVND (reference sequence). CDR3 length: 15 residues. Trimming took 5 bases from V and 6 from J, leaving 16 bases between them. Comment on this clone: Antigen: not known.

In the naive CD8 group, cells lacked CD45RO and were positively selected for CCR7, so terminally differentiated effector memory CD45RA+ cells were left out. Study-wide points: Among non-shared clonotypes, generation probabilities were lower than among those shared by all four donors. Memory subsets had estimated richness that was generally smaller than that of naive subsets. Some naive CD4 clonotypes, 4% to 6%, turned up in common across four donors.

The authors ran the assay at deep level. Profiling relied on immunoSEQ multiplex PCR, and the TCRdb table lists in-frame clones only, not all of them. The data show 600,000 or so clones, 85% to 95% seen once. This chain connects TRBV19 to TRBJ2-2, with D perhaps being TRBD1 or TRBD2 (5 bases each). The sequence came from a woman in her twenties or thirties in good health. Sequencing used naive CD8+ T cells sorted from blood. CDR3 nucleotides: TGTGCCAGTAGTTTGATACCGGGACCCCCCGGGGAGCTGTTTTTT. It is translated as CASSLIPGPPGELFF.